The entry below describes one T cell receptor (beta chain). Authors' data handling: It was from reference gene primer amplification that nucleated cell counts were estimated. TCRdb keeps only in-frame clones here, not all; method: immunoSEQ multiplex PCR. For V, J and clone size, that table is used; D and trimming come from the DNA. The sample lists about 23,000 clones; 85% to 95% were seen once. The sample belongs to a study of blood T cell repertoires in COVID-19. For the study at large: In each case, the material was cDNA or gDNA derived from T cells, B-cell-depleted T cells, or PBMCs.

Germline CDR1 and CDR2: SGDLS and YYNGEE. J lost 2 bases, V lost 3 bases, and 7 bases had no gene match. The CDR3 sequence is 16 residues long. The sequenced material came from peripheral blood. The clonotype originates from a human donor in a cohort sampled during active COVID-19. V usage is TRBV9 and J usage is TRBJ2-3; 9 bases agree with TRBD2. CDR3 sequence: CASSDPGLATTDTQYF. The CDR3 region has the DNA TGTGCCAGCAGCGATCCGGGACTAGCTACCACAGATACGCAGTATTTT.